What follows is one T cell receptor (beta chain) and its context. Random hexamers were used to reverse transcribe an amount of about 0.45 to 1 ug RNA. Multiplex immunoSEQ PCR targeted 54 Vbeta and 13 Jbeta TCR beta segments. TCRdb processed the immunoSEQ multiplex PCR reads anew with MiXCR; each CDR3 protein has one entry. The table lists 180,000 or so distinct CDR3 sequences, over 90% of them singletons. This specimen comes from a study of CD8 T cells in Susac syndrome. Sequencing of TCR beta was performed on blood CD8+ and CD4+ T cells. This CDR3 has 15 residues. V shed 5 bases and J shed 1 base, with 14 bases lying between them.

The TCR was taken from a human donor with multiple sclerosis. The specimen sequenced was CD4+ T cells from PBMCs. The rearrangement joins TRBV12-3 or TRBV12-4 to TRBJ2-5, with D perhaps matching TRBD2 (6 bases). CDR3 in DNA: TGTGCCAGCAGTATTAATAGCGGCGCCCAAGAGACCCAGTACTTC. Translating it yields CASSINSGAQETQYF.